This T cell receptor beta chain was sequenced in a study of beta chain features in type 1 diabetes. Study-level information: Patient and healthy donor groups were alike in age, gender and cell yields.

What was sequenced were expressed TCRB transcripts, since all of the isolated RNA had been reverse transcribed. Assay: immunoSEQ multiplex PCR; the TCRdb copy retains only in-frame clones and omits some. The sample holds 250,000 to 350,000 clones; about 13% are singletons and the top ten take 0.015% to 0.02%. V was shortened by 3 bases and J by 1 base, with 10 bases between the two germline ends. CDR1 and CDR2 from the germline V gene are SGHRS and YFSETQ. This CDR3 contains 14 residues. This clone has just a few counts. Its matching antigen is unknown. Points from the study as a whole: Compared to healthy donors, patients appeared to have naive, central memory and Treg TCRB repertoires that were more alike. TCRB CDR3s from Type 1 diabetes patients were moderately but significantly shorter in all four CD4+ subsets. The study left unresolved whether HLA type influences TCRB rearrangement.

Sequenced material: naive CD4+ T cells from blood. This receptor was identified in a man aged 30 to 45 with type 1 diabetes. The chain links TRBV5-1 to TRBJ1-1; D is possibly TRBD1 (6 bases). The CDR3, as DNA: TGCGCCAGCAGCTCCGGGACACCGAACACTGAAGCTTTCTTT. It translates to CASSSGTPNTEAFF.